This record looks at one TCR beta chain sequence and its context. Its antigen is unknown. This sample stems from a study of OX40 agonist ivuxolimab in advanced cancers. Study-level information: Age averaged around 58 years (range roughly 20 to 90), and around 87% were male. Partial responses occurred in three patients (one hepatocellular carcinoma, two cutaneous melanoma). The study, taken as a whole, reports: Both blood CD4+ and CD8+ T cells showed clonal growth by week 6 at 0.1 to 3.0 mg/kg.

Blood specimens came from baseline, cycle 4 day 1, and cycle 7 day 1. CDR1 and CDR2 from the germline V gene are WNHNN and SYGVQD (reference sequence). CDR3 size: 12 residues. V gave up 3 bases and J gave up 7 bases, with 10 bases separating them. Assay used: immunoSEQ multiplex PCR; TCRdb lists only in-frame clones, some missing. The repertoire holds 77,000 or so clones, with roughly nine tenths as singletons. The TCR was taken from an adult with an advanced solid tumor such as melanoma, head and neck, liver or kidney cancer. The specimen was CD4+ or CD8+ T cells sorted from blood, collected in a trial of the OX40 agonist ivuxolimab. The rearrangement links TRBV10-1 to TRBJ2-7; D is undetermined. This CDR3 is CASSDNLREQYF. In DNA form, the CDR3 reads TGCGCCAGCAGTGATAATCTTCGGGAGCAGTACTTC.